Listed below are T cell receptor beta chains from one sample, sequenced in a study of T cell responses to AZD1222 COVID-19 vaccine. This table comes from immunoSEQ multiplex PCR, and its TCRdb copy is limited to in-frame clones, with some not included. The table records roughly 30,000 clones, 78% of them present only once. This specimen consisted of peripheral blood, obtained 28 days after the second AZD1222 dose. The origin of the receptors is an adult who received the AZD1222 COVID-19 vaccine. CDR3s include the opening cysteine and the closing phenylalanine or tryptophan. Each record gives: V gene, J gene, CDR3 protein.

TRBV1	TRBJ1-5	CTSSLHQGQGIQPQHF
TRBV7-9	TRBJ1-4	CASRTGTGSEKLFF
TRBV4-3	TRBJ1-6	CASSQDNGQGNSPLHF
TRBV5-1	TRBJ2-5	CASSFRGSETQYF
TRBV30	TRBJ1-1	CAWSREGNTEAFF
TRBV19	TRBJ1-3	CASSGDRVSGNTIYF
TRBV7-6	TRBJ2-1	CASSLTSGISPYNEQFF
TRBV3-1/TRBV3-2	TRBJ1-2	CASSRSGTGYGYTF
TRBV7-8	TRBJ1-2	CASSLATGNVGYGYTF
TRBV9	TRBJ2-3	CASSGQRGYTDTQYF
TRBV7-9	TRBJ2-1	CASSFGGRKYYEQFF
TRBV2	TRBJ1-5	CASSAGGDNQPQHF
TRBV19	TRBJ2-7	CASSIYGDFSYEQYF
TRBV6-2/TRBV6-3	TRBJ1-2	CASSYTAANYGYTF
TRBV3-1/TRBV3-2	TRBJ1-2	CASSRRDRDKTAYGYTF
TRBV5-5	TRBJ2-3	CASSLAEGGSTDTQYF
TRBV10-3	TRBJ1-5	CAISPGQVGNQPQHF
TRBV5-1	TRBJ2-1	CASSLTGLGYNEQFF
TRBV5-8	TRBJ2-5	CASSRQGAETQYF
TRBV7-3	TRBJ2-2	CASSLNTVAGELFF
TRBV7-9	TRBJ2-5	CASQTLAGGPETQYF
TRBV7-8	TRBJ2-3	CASSLVGQGARTDTQYF